Below, 21 T cell receptor beta chains from the same sample are listed, as sequenced in a study of blood T cell repertoires in COVID-19 (dated by TCRdb to about 2020). Library preparation was by the immunoSEQ multiplex PCR assay. The source is immuneACCESS, and TCRdb retained only in-frame sequences with V and J called. Part of the clones is not carried over; for the studies checked, unresolved V genes explain less than half of this, and the remainder is unexplained. Here the sample has 110,000 or so clones; about 90% occur a single time. The ten largest clones take up 6.5% to 8.5% of the sample. The sample comprised peripheral blood. The receptors were gathered from a human donor in a cohort sampled during active COVID-19.

The chain combines TRBV7-3 with TRBJ2-6; D is unclear. CDR1 is SGHTA and CDR2 is FQGTGA in the germline V gene. The CDR3 extends over 17 amino acids. Deletions cut 0 bases from V and 1 base from J, with 10 bases between. CDR3 sequence reads: CASSLTLRSSGANVLTF. CDR3 DNA sequence: TGTGCCAGCAGCTTAACGTTGAGGTCATCTGGGGCCAACGTCCTGACTTTC.

The chain couples TRBV9 to TRBJ2-3; a possible D gene is TRBD2 (6 bases). This CDR3 has 15 amino acids. Trimming removed 0 bases at V and 2 bases at J, with 10 bases between. Germline V CDR1 and CDR2: SGDLS, YYNGEE. DNA for the CDR3: TGTGCCAGCAGCGTAGCTAGCGCTTACACAGATACGCAGTATTTT. Its translation: CASSVASAYTDTQYF.

This chain connects TRBV6-5 to TRBJ1-2; perhaps TRBD1 as D (6 bases). Germline values: CDR1 MNHEY, CDR2 SVGAGI. V dropped 2 bases and J dropped 2 bases, with 15 bases sitting between them. The CDR3 consists of 16 residues. CDR3 sequence: CASSYNPITGNYGYTF. For the CDR3, the DNA is TGTGCCAGCAGTTACAACCCCATCACAGGGAACTATGGCTACACCTTC.

V gene TRBV7-2 combines with J gene TRBJ1-5; D is possibly TRBD1 (5 bases). The CDR3 has 15 residues. The ends were cut back, 2 bases at V and 0 bases at J, with 8 bases in the middle. CDR1 SGHTA and CDR2 FQGNSA come from the germline V gene. The CDR3 is CASSLRDYSNQPQHF. CDR3 in DNA: TGTGCCAGCAGCTTAAGGGACTATAGCAATCAGCCCCAGCATTTT.

The chain joins TRBV11-3 to TRBJ1-5; D is ambiguous. The CDR3 sequence is 13 residues long. Germline V lookup: CDR1 SGHNT, CDR2 YENEEA. V dropped 2 bases and J dropped 7 bases, with 9 bases sitting between them. CDR3 nucleotides: TGTGCCAGCAGCTTACACGGAGACCAGCCCCAGCATTTT. Protein sequence: CASSLHGDQPQHF.

The chain has TRBV13 and TRBJ2-1; maybe TRBD2 (6 bases). The V gene's germline CDR1 is PRHDT and CDR2 FYEKMQ (reference sequence). V shed 4 bases and J shed 8 bases, with 18 bases lying between them. The CDR3 runs to 15 residues. The CDR3 DNA reads TGTGCCAGCAGCTCCCTCCTAGCCTCGGGGGATGAGCAGTTCTTC. Translating gives CASSSLLASGDEQFF.

The V gene is TRBV6-6, the J gene TRBJ2-7; D might be TRBD2 (5 bases). Germline V gives CDR1 MNHNY, CDR2 SVGAGI (reference sequence). The CDR3 loop spans 12 amino acids. V was pared by 6 bases and J by 5 bases, with 11 bases between. CDR3 DNA sequence: TGTGCCAGCAGCGGGGTGGGCCACGAGCAGTACTTC. Encoded protein: CASSGVGHEQYF.

The V gene is TRBV7-9, the J gene TRBJ2-5; TRBD2 agrees at 7 bases. J gave up 10 bases and V 6 bases, and 8 bases lay outside the gene matches. Germline values: CDR1 SEHNR, CDR2 FQNEAQ (reference sequence). This CDR3 is built from 12 residues. The CDR3, as DNA: TGTGCCAGCAGTAGGCGGGAGCAGTACCAGTACTTC. This encodes CASSRREQYQYF. Filled out from reference TRBV7-9 and TRBJ2-5, the complete variable domain reads DTGVSQNPRHKITKRGQNVTFRCDPISEHNRLYWYRQTLGQGPEFLTYFQNEAQLEKSRLLSDRFSAERPKGSFSTLEIQRTEQGDSAMYLCASSRREQYQYFGPGTRLLVL.

V is TRBV25-1 and J is TRBJ2-1; 7 bases match TRBD2. With 0 bases clipped from V and 7 bases from J, the junction kept 12 bases outside the gene matches. This CDR3 has 17 residues. CDR1 MGHDK and CDR2 SYGVNS come from the germline V gene. CDR3 sequence: CASSEYKGTKQGNEQFF. CDR3 nucleotides: TGTGCCAGCAGTGAATATAAGGGGACTAAGCAAGGGAATGAGCAGTTCTTC.

The chain couples TRBV7-2 to TRBJ2-1; TRBD2 is a possible D gene (6 bases). This CDR3 spans 16 amino acids. The germline V gene encodes CDR1 SGHTA and CDR2 FQGNSA. Trimming left V 2 bases short and J 7 bases short, with 18 bases between. CDR3 sequence: CASSLMGGVARNEQFF. The CDR3 coding sequence is TGTGCCAGCAGCTTAATGGGAGGAGTGGCGCGGAATGAGCAGTTCTTC.

The chain combines TRBV5-1 with TRBJ2-7; tentative D call: TRBD1 (6 bases). The V gene lost 1 base and the J gene lost 5 bases, with 22 bases spanning the gap. The germline V gene encodes CDR1 SGHRS and CDR2 YFSETQ. The CDR3 has 17 amino acids. The CDR3 here is CASSLRFRGWDDNEQYF. CDR3 nucleotide sequence: TGCGCCAGCAGCTTGCGGTTCAGGGGTTGGGATGACAACGAGCAGTACTTC.

There are many counts of this clone. This chain connects TRBV6-5 to TRBJ1-6; no definite D call. This CDR3 has 13 residues. Per the germline V gene, CDR1 is MNHEY and CDR2 is SVGAGI. V lost 2 bases and J lost 7, with 6 bases in between. The CDR3: CASSYLGNSPLHF. The CDR3 DNA is TGTGCCAGCAGTTACCTTGGCAATTCACCCCTCCACTTT.

The chain is built from TRBV6-1 and TRBJ2-5; 10 bases are a match to TRBD2. Unmatched junction bases numbered 10, after V lost 4 bases and J lost 5 bases. Germline lookup yields CDR1 MNHNS and CDR2 SASEGT. This CDR3 region has 16 residues. CDR3 loop: CASSVTLAGVQETQYF. CDR3 DNA: TGTGCCAGCAGTGTGACCCTAGCGGGAGTGCAGGAGACCCAGTACTTC.

The chain links TRBV11-1 to TRBJ2-1; D may be TRBD2 (5 bases). Trimming took 0 bases from V and 4 from J, leaving 7 bases between them. This CDR3 has 14 amino acids. Germline V gives CDR1 SGHAT, CDR2 FQDESV (reference sequence). The CDR3 reads CASSLAREYNEQFF. The CDR3 nucleotides are TGTGCCAGCAGCTTAGCTAGGGAGTACAATGAGCAGTTCTTC. The entire variable domain, with the rest obtained from reference TRBV11-1 and TRBJ2-1, is as follows: EAEVAQSPRYKITEKSQAVAFWCDPISGHATLYWYRQILGQGPELLVQFQDESVVDDSQLPKDRFSAERLKGVDSTLKIQPAELGDSAMYLCASSLAREYNEQFFGPGTRLTVL.

The V call is TRBV7-7, the J call TRBJ2-1, with 7 positions matching TRBD2. The CDR3 runs 13 residues. V trimming: 4 bases; J trimming: 5 bases; junction bases outside the gene matches: 2. From germline, CDR1 is SSHAT and CDR2 FNYEAQ (reference sequence). The CDR3 bases are TGTGCCAGCAGCTCGGGGGGTCACAATGAGCAGTTCTTC. It specifies CASSSGGHNEQFF.

This chain uses TRBV5-1 with TRBJ1-3, with 7 bases lining up with TRBD1. The V gene's germline CDR1 is SGHRS and CDR2 YFSETQ. V gave up 2 bases and J gave up 0 bases; unmatched junction bases: 2. The CDR3 length is 15 residues. The CDR3 region is CASSFTGDSGNTIYF. CDR3 DNA sequence: TGCGCCAGCAGCTTCACAGGGGACTCTGGAAACACCATATATTTT.

This chain uses TRBV30 with TRBJ2-2, with 10 bases identical to TRBD1. Germline V gene data show CDR1 as GTSNPN and CDR2 as SVGIG (reference sequence). The CDR3 length is 15 residues. V shed 3 bases, J shed 6 bases, and the junction held 7 bases outside the gene matches. The CDR3 here is CAWRPGTGVPGELFF. In DNA form, the CDR3 reads TGTGCCTGGAGGCCCGGGACAGGGGTCCCCGGGGAGCTGTTTTTT.

The chain combines TRBV12-5 with TRBJ2-5, with 7 bases that match TRBD1. Germline CDR1 is LGHNT and CDR2 is FRNRAP. The CDR3 runs to 15 residues. With 6 bases clipped from V and 0 bases from J, the junction kept 7 bases outside the gene matches. The CDR3 loop reads CASGHGQAYQETQYF. Here the CDR3 DNA reads TGTGCTAGTGGCCACGGACAGGCCTACCAAGAGACCCAGTACTTC.

This chain links TRBV7-8 with TRBJ2-3; the match to TRBD2 covers 12 bases. Germline-derived CDR1 and CDR2 are SGHVS and FQNEAQ. This CDR3 has 15 residues. The ends lost 4 bases at V and 4 bases at J; junction bases unmatched: 3. CDR3 in amino acids: CASSSTSGSPDTQYF. The CDR3 DNA follows: TGTGCCAGCAGCTCGACTAGCGGGAGCCCAGATACGCAGTATTTT.

The chain has TRBV19 and TRBJ2-1; 11 bases map to TRBD2. The length of the CDR3 is 15 residues. In germline, CDR1 is LNHDA, CDR2 SQIVND (reference sequence). The V segment lost 4 bases and the J segment 8 bases; nucleotides outside the gene matches: 7. The CDR3 protein is CASSKTSGVPHEQFF. CDR3 in DNA: TGTGCCAGTAGTAAGACTAGCGGGGTCCCACATGAGCAGTTCTTC.

The V and J genes are TRBV19 and TRBJ2-3; 11 bases agree with TRBD2. The germline V gene encodes CDR1 LNHDA and CDR2 SQIVND (reference sequence). The CDR3 runs to 16 residues. With V trimmed by 3 bases and J by 6 bases, 8 bases remained unmatched. The CDR3, as DNA: TGTGCCAGTAGTATCGATTCGGCTAGCGGGAGGGATACGCAGTATTTT. It encodes CASSIDSASGRDTQYF.